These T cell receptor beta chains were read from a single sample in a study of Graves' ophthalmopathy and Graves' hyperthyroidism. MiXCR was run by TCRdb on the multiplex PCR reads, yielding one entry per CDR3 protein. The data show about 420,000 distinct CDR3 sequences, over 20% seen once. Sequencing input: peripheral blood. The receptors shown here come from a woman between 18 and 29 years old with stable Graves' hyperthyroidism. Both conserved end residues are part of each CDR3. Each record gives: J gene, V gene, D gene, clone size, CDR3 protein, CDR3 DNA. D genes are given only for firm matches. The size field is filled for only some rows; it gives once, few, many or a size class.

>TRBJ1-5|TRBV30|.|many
CAWSGDVSNQPQHF
TGTGCCTGGAGCGGGGACGTTAGCAATCAGCCCCAGCATTTT
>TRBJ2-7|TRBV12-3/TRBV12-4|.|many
CASSPTRDEQYF
TGTGCCAGCAGCCCGACCAGGGACGAGCAGTACTTC
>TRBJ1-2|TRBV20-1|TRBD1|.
CSVFQRGRNYGYTF
TGCAGTGTCTTCCAGAGGGGGCGCAACTATGGCTACACCTTC
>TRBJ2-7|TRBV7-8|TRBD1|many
CASSPNSGGFYEQYF
TGTGCCAGCAGCCCCAACTCAGGGGGCTTCTACGAGCAGTACTTC
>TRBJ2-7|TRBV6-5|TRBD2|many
CASSPLAGGFTSYEQYF
TGTGCCAGCAGTCCACTAGCGGGAGGCTTTACATCCTACGAGCAGTACTTC
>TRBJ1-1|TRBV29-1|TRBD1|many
CSVVTGGNTEAFF
TGCAGCGTTGTCACAGGGGGGAACACTGAAGCTTTCTTT
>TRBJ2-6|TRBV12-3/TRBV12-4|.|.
CASSDRRSGANVLTF
TGTGCCAGCAGTGACAGGAGATCTGGGGCCAACGTCCTGACTTTC
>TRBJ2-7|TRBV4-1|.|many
CASSQDKARDYEQYF
TGCGCCAGCAGCCAAGATAAGGCCAGGGACTACGAGCAGTACTTC
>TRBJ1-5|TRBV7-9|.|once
CASSTNGGDQPQHF
TGTGCCAGCAGCACCAACGGGGGAGATCAGCCCCAGCATTTT
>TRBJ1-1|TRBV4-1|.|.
CASSQGTWNTEAFF
TGCGCCAGCAGCCAAGGGACATGGAACACTGAAGCTTTCTTT
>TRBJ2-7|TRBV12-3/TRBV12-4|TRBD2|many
CASSLGTSMYEQYF
TGTGCCAGCAGTTTGGGGACTAGCATGTACGAGCAGTACTTC
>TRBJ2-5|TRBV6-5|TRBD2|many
CASSYQRGETQYF
TGTGCCAGCAGTTACCAGCGGGGGGAGACCCAGTACTTC
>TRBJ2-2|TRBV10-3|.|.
CAISGQQSIGELFF
TGTGCCATCAGCGGACAGCAATCAATCGGGGAGCTGTTTTTT
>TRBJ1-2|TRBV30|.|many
CAWSVLYGYTF
TGTGCCTGGAGTGTACTATACGGCTACACCTTC
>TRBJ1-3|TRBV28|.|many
CASHTGSSGNTIYF
TGTGCCAGCCATACAGGGAGCTCTGGAAACACCATATATTTT
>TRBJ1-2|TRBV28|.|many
CASLRPNGYGYTF
TGTGCCAGCCTCCGACCCAACGGGTATGGCTACACCTTC
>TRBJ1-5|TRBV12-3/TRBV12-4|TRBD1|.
CASSPDRARGQPQHF
TGTGCCAGCAGTCCGGACAGGGCGAGGGGCCAGCCCCAGCATTTT
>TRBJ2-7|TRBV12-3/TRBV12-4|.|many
CASRRGAAYEQYF
TGTGCCAGCAGACGGGGGGCCGCCTACGAGCAGTACTTC
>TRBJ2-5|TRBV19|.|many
CATSGAGHQETQYF
TGTGCCACCTCAGGCGCGGGACATCAAGAGACCCAGTACTTC
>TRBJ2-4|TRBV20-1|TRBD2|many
CSVAGGPGSDIQYF
TGCAGTGTAGCGGGAGGGCCGGGTTCTGACATTCAGTACTTC
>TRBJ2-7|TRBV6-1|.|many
CATLGFSYEQYF
TGTGCCACCCTCGGCTTCTCCTACGAGCAGTACTTC
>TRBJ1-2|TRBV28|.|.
CASSLFLDPRYGYTF
TGTGCCAGCAGTCTTTTCCTTGACCCTCGATATGGCTACACCTTC
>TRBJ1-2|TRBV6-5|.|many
CATNSGLRGYTF
TGTGCCACCAATTCAGGGTTGCGAGGCTACACCTTC
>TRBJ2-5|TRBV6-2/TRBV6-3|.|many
CASSYSGSLETQYF
TGTGCCAGCAGTTACTCTGGCTCTTTAGAGACCCAGTACTTC
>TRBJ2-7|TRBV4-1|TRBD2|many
CASSQGLAGPTYEQYF
TGCGCCAGCAGCCAGGGACTAGCGGGCCCTACCTACGAGCAGTACTTC
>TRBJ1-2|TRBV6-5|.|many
CASRRDNYGYTF
TGTGCCAGCCGCCGGGACAACTATGGCTACACCTTC
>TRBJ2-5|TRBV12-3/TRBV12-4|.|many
CASSIDQGETQYF
TGTGCCAGCAGTATCGACCAGGGGGAGACCCAGTACTTC
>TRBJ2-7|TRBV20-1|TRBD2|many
CSAGGIAGYYEQYF
TGCAGTGCTGGGGGCATAGCGGGGTACTACGAGCAGTACTTC
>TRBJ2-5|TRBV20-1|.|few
CSAYAPIQETQYF
TGCAGTGCTTACGCCCCGATACAAGAGACCCAGTACTTC
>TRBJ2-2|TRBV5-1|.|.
CASSLFGPGSTGELFF
TGCGCCAGCAGCTTGTTCGGTCCGGGGAGCACCGGGGAGCTGTTTTTT
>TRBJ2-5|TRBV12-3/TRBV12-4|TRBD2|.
CASSPVVGPGGFPETQYF
TGTGCCAGCAGCCCTGTCGTCGGCCCGGGGGGATTCCCAGAGACCCAGTACTTC
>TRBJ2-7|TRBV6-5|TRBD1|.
CASSSSDRAYEQYF
TGTGCCAGCAGTTCCTCGGACAGGGCCTACGAGCAGTACTTC
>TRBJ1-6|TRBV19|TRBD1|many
CASSEQGAPNSPLHF
TGTGCCAGTAGCGAACAGGGGGCGCCTAATTCACCCCTCCACTTT
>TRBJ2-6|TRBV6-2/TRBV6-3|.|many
CASSGNGGSGANVLTF
TGTGCCAGCAGTGGGAATGGGGGCTCTGGGGCCAACGTCCTAACTTTC
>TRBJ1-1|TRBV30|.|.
CAWVLPPANTEAFF
TGTGCCTGGGTTTTGCCGCCTGCGAACACTGAAGCTTTCTTT
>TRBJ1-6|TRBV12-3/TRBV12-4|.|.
CASSLSGTANSPLHF
TGTGCCAGCAGTTTATCAGGAACAGCTAATTCACCCCTCCACTTT
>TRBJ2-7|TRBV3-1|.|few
CASSQIYEQYF
TGTGCCAGCAGCCAAATATACGAGCAGTACTTC
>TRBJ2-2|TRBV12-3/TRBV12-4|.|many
CASSFLLQEPPNTGELFF
TGTGCCAGCAGTTTTTTATTGCAGGAACCACCGAACACCGGGGAGCTGTTTTTT
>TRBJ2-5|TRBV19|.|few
CASNRDGRNQETQYF
TGTGCCAGTAACAGGGACGGAAGGAACCAAGAGACCCAGTACTTC
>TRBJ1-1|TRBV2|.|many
CASRQETNTEAFF
TGTGCCAGCAGACAGGAGACCAACACTGAAGCTTTCTTT
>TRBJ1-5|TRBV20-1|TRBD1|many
CSGRQGHQPQHF
TGCAGTGGGCGACAGGGGCATCAGCCCCAGCATTTT
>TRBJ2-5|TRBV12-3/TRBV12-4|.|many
CASSLIDGETQYF
TGTGCCAGCAGTTTAATAGATGGAGAGACCCAGTACTTC
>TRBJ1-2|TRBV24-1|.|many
CATSDTNTGTIYGYTF
TGTGCCACCAGTGATACAAACACCGGGACGATCTATGGCTACACCTTC
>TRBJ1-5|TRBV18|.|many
CASSPQGPDQPQHF
TGTGCCAGCTCACCACAGGGTCCGGATCAGCCCCAGCATTTT
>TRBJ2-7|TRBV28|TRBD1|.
CASSLGTGGLYEQYF
TGTGCCAGCAGCCTCGGGACAGGGGGGCTCTACGAGCAGTACTTC
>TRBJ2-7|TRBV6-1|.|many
CASSERNSEAYEQYF
TGTGCCAGCAGTGAAAGGAATAGCGAAGCCTACGAGCAGTACTTC
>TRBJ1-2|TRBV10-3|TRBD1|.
CAINPGQSNYGYTF
TGTGCCATCAATCCGGGACAGTCTAACTATGGCTACACCTTC
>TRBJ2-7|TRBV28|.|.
CASSLSGRRASYEQYF
TGTGCCAGCAGTTTAAGTGGCCGGAGAGCAAGCTACGAGCAGTACTTC
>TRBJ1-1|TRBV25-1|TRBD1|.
CASSEVTGTGDTEAFF
TGTGCCAGCAGTGAGGTCACCGGGACAGGGGACACTGAAGCTTTCTTT
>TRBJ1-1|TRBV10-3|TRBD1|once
CAISWTGVNTEAFF
TGTGCCATCAGTTGGACAGGGGTGAACACTGAAGCTTTCTTT
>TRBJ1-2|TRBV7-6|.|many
CASSPGPQHYGYTF
TGTGCCAGCAGCCCAGGACCGCAGCATTATGGCTACACCTTC
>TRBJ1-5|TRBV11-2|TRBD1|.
CASRKGPRDRGGPGQPQHF
TGTGCCAGCAGGAAGGGGCCCCGGGACAGGGGAGGCCCAGGGCAGCCCCAGCATTTT
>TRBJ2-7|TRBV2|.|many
CASSDNLRVGEQYF
TGTGCCAGCAGTGATAATTTGAGGGTGGGGGAGCAGTACTTC
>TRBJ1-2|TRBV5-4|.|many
CASSSRGTAGPNVGF
TGTGCCAGCAGCTCCCGGGGGACCGCTGGTCCCAACGTCGGCTTC
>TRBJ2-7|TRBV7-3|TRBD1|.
CASSLAGTGGNEQYF
TGTGCCAGCAGTCTTGCCGGGACAGGGGGTAATGAGCAGTACTTC
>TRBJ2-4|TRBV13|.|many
CATAPGHLAKNIQYF
TGTGCCACCGCACCGGGACACCTAGCCAAAAACATTCAGTACTTC
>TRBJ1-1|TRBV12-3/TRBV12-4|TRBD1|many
CASTRSSVTGEAFF
TGTGCCAGCACCCGGTCTTCTGTGACAGGGGAAGCTTTCTTT
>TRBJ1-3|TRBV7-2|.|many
CASSRTLSGNTIYF
TGTGCCAGCAGTCGGACACTCTCTGGAAACACCATATATTTT
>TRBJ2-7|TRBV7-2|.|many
CASSPDVESSYEQYF
TGTGCCAGCAGCCCAGACGTGGAAAGCTCCTACGAGCAGTACTTC
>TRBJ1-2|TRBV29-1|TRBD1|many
CSAGGDYGYTF
TGCAGCGCAGGGGGGGACTATGGCTACACCTTC